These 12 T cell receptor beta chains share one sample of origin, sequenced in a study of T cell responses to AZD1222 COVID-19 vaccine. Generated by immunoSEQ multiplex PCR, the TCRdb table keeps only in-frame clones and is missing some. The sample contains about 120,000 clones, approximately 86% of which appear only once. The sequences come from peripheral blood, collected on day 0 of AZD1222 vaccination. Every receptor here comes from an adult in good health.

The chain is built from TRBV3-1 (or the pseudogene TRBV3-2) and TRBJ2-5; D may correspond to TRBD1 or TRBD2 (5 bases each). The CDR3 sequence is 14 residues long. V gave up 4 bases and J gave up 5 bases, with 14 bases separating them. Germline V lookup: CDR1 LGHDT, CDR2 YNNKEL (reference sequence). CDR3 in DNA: TGTGCCAGCAGCCCGGGACCGAGGAGGGAGACCCAGTACTTC. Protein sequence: CASSPGPRRETQYF.

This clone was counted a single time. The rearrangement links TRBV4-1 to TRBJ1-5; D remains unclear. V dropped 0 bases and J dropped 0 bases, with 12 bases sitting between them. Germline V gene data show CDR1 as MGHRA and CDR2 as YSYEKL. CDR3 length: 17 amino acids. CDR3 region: CASSQDSPTNSNQPQHF. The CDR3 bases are TGCGCCAGCAGCCAAGATTCACCGACCAATAGCAATCAGCCCCAGCATTTT.

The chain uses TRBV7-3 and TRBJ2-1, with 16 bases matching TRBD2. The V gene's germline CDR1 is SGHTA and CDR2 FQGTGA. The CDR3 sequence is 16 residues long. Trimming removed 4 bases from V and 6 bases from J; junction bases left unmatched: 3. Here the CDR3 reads CASSSGLAGGPNEQFF. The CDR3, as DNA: TGTGCCAGCAGCTCGGGACTAGCGGGAGGGCCCAATGAGCAGTTCTTC.

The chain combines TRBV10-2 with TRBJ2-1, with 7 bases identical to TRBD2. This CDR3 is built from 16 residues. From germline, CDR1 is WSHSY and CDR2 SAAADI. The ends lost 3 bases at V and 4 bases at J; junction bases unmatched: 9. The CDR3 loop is CASSDLAGPLYNEQFF. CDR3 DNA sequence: TGCGCCAGCAGTGATTTAGCGGGCCCCCTGTACAATGAGCAGTTCTTC.

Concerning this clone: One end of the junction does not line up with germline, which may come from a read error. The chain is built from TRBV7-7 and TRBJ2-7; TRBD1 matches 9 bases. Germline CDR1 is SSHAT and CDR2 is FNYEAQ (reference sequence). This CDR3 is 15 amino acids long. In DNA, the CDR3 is TGTGCTAGCAGCTTAGGGACAGGGCAAGGCTACGAGCAGTACTTC. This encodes CASSLGTGQGYEQYF. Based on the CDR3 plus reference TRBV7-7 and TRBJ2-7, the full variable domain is GAGVSQSPRYKVTKRGQDVTLRCDPISSHATLYWYQQALGQGPEFLTYFNYEAQPDKSGLPSDRFSAERPEGSISTLTIQRTEQRDSAMYRCASSLGTGQGYEQYFGPGTRLTVT.

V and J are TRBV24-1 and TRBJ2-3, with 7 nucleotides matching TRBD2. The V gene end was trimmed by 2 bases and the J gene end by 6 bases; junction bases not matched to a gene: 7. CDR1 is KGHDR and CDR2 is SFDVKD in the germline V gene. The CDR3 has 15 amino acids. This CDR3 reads CATSDSRGSGDTQYF. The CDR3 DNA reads TGTGCCACCAGTGATTCTCGCGGGAGTGGGGATACGCAGTATTTT.

CDR3 region: CASSLSGGLVQPQHF. The CDR3 DNA sequence: TGTGCCAGCAGCCTCTCCGGGGGACTGGTTCAGCCCCAGCATTTT. The chain joins TRBV27 to TRBJ1-5; TRBD1 is a possible D gene (5 bases). This CDR3 spans 15 amino acids. The germline V gene encodes CDR1 MNHEY and CDR2 SMNVEV (reference sequence). With 6 bases removed from V and 6 bases from J, the gap between germline ends came to 18 bases.

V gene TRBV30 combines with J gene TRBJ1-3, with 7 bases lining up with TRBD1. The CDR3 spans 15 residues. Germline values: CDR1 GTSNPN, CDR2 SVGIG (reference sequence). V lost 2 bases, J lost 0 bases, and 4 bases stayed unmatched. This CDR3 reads CAWSRDSTSGNTIYF. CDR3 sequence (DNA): TGTGCCTGGAGTAGGGACAGTACCTCTGGAAACACCATATATTTT.

CDR3 nucleotides: TGTGCCAGCAGTTACGCCCAACAGCGCCAGAACACCTTC. Protein sequence: CASSYAQQRQNTF. The chain uses TRBV6-2 or TRBV6-3 and TRBJ1-2; unclear D gene. Germline V lookup: CDR1 MNHEY, CDR2 SVGEGT. Between the trimmed V and J ends, which lost 2 bases and 12 bases, there was a span of 16 bases. The CDR3 spans 13 residues.

For the CDR3, the DNA is TGTGCCAGCAGTTCGGGGACAGCCCTAATACCCTACGAGCAGTACTTC. Residues: CASSSGTALIPYEQYF. This sequence joins TRBV28 and TRBJ2-7, with 7 nucleotides matching TRBD1. V was clipped by 4 bases and J by 2 bases; unmatched bases: 11. The CDR3 is made up of 16 amino acids. CDR1 is MDHEN and CDR2 is SYDVKM in the germline V gene.

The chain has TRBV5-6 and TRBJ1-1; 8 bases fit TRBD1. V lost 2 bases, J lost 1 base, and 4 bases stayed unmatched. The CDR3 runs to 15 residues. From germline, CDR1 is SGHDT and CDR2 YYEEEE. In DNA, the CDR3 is TGTGCCAGCAGCTTCAATGGACAGGGGAACACTGAAGCTTTCTTT. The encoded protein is CASSFNGQGNTEAFF.

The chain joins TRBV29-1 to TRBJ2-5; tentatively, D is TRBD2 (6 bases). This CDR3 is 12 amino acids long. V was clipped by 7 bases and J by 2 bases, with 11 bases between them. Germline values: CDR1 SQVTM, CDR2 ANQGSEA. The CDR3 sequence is CSAREPQETQYF. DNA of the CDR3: TGCAGCGCCCGGGAGCCTCAAGAGACCCAGTACTTC.